Shown below are 8 T cell receptor beta chains from a single sample sequenced in a study of OX40 agonist ivuxolimab in advanced cancers. TCRdb keeps only in-frame clones here, not all; method: immunoSEQ multiplex PCR. The sample shows approximately 64,000 clones, 70% to 90% of them seen only once. Specimen: CD4+ or CD8+ T cells sorted from blood, collected in a trial of the OX40 agonist ivuxolimab. The source of these receptors is an adult with an advanced solid tumor such as melanoma, head and neck, liver or kidney cancer.

This clone was found a few times. The rearrangement uses TRBV28 and TRBJ1-5; TRBD1 might be the D (6 bases). Germline V gives CDR1 MDHEN, CDR2 SYDVKM. V gave up 5 bases and J gave up 4 bases, with 15 bases separating them. CDR3 length: 15 amino acids. CDR3 in DNA: TGTGCCAGCAGTCCACTGGACAGTCATAATCAGCCCCAGCATTTT. The encoded protein is CASSPLDSHNQPQHF. Full variable domain (remainder filled in from reference TRBV28 and TRBJ1-5): DVKVTQSSRYLVKRTGEKVFLECVQDMDHENMFWYRQDPGLGLRLIYFSYDVKMKEKGDIPEGYSVSREKKERFSLILESASTNQTSMYLCASSPLDSHNQPQHFGDGTRLSIL.

In this sample, this clone turned up once. This chain links TRBV5-5 with TRBJ2-1, with a weak D call TRBD2 (6 bases). The germline CDR1 and CDR2 sequences are SGHKS and YYEKEE (reference sequence). V shed 4 bases and J shed 1 base, with 18 bases lying between them. The CDR3 has 17 amino acids. CDR3: CASSLTRHGGSYNEQFF. CDR3 nucleotide sequence: TGTGCCAGCAGCCTGACTAGGCATGGGGGGTCCTACAATGAGCAGTTCTTC.

V is TRBV18 and J is TRBJ1-3; D might be TRBD1 (5 bases). Germline values: CDR1 KGHSH, CDR2 LQKENI. This CDR3 has 17 amino acids. Trimming took 4 bases from V and 0 from J, leaving 16 bases between them. CDR3 DNA sequence: TGTGCCAGCTCACAAAATTGGGACGGAAGCTCTGGAAACACCATATATTTT. Protein: CASSQNWDGSSGNTIYF.

The chain has TRBV10-2 and TRBJ2-7; D perhaps matches TRBD1 (5 bases). Germline V gives CDR1 WSHSY, CDR2 SAAADI. The ends were cut back, 6 bases at V and 0 bases at J, with 9 bases in the middle. The CDR3 consists of 13 residues. CDR3 region: CASREQGSYEQYF. The DNA for the CDR3 is TGCGCCAGCAGGGAGCAGGGCTCCTACGAGCAGTACTTC.

The chain couples TRBV5-1 to TRBJ1-1; possibly TRBD1 for D (5 bases). Germline CDR1 and CDR2: SGHRS and YFSETQ. Trimming stripped 3 bases from V and 4 bases from J, with 16 bases between. This CDR3 region has 15 residues. In DNA, the CDR3 is TGCGCCAGCAGCTCCGATTGGGGGAGAGGCACTGAAGCTTTCTTT. Its protein product is CASSSDWGRGTEAFF.

The chain couples TRBV6-6 to TRBJ2-7; D remains ambiguous. The ends were cut back, 6 bases at V and 4 bases at J, with 13 bases in the middle. Germline V CDR1 and CDR2: MNHNY, SVGAGI (reference sequence). The CDR3 is made up of 13 amino acids. DNA for the CDR3: TGTGCCAGCAGCCCGGGTGCAGAGTACGAGCAGTACTTC. Protein sequence: CASSPGAEYEQYF.

There are a few counts of this clone. The chain carries TRBV11-2 and TRBJ2-3, with no clear D. Germline-derived CDR1 and CDR2 are SGHAT and FQNNGV. V was pared by 5 bases and J by 6 bases, with 9 bases between. The CDR3 is 12 residues long. CDR3 DNA sequence: TGTGCCAGCAGCCTTTCTGAGGATACGCAGTATTTT. The encoded protein is CASSLSEDTQYF.

The V call is TRBV2, the J call TRBJ2-3; 12 bases line up with TRBD2. After removal of 6 bases from V and 4 bases from J, the junction contained 5 bases not matched to a gene. The CDR3 is 15 residues long. Germline lookup yields CDR1 SNHLY and CDR2 FYNNEI. This CDR3 reads CASSRLAGVADTQYF. The CDR3 bases are TGTGCCAGCAGCCGACTAGCGGGAGTAGCAGATACGCAGTATTTT.